One T cell receptor beta chain is described in this entry. The target antigen is unknown. Per the germline V gene, CDR1 is DFQATT and CDR2 is SNEGSKA (reference sequence). V was pared by 2 bases and J by 4 bases, with 8 bases between. The CDR3 consists of 12 residues. This entry belongs to a study of response to subunit inactivated influenza vaccine. Whole-study results and caveats: The authors suggested that few new T cells are recruited per seasonal influenza vaccination.

TCRdb used MiXCR to reprocess the RT-PCR reads, holding one entry per CDR3 protein. The repertoire holds fewer than 350,000 distinct CDR3 sequences, with around a fifth as singletons. The clonotype was recovered from a man aged 50-75 years who received an inactivated influenza vaccine. The sample consisted of PBMCs from blood, taken about 19 months after vaccination. The chain couples TRBV20-1 to TRBJ1-2, with no clear D. The CDR3 here is CSARPVSYGYTF. As DNA, the CDR3 is TGCAGTGCTAGACCGGTTAGCTATGGCTACACCTTC.